This passage covers 10 T cell receptor beta chains from one sample sequenced in a study of cytomegalovirus exposure and HLA in healthy donors. Here immunoSEQ multiplex PCR was the method, and the copy in TCRdb shows in-frame clones only, minus some. The sample holds 220,000 or so clones, around 80% seen once. Material: PBMCs. The receptors here all came from a woman in her twenties or thirties in good health and CMV-seropositive.

The gene calls are TRBV10-2 and TRBJ2-7; TRBD2 aligns across 9 bases. Trimming removed 3 bases from V and 5 bases from J; junction bases left unmatched: 8. Germline V CDR1 and CDR2: WSHSY, SAAADI. This CDR3 contains 15 residues. CDR3 nucleotides: TGCGCCAGCAGTGAAATAGCGGGAGTTGGTGACGAGCAGTACTTC. Its protein product is CASSEIAGVGDEQYF.

The V gene is TRBV19, the J gene TRBJ2-1; 13 nucleotides agree with TRBD2. CDR1 and CDR2 (germline): LNHDA, SQIVND (reference sequence). The length of the CDR3 is 17 residues. Trimming at V came to 5 bases and at J to 0 bases, leaving 4 bases not matched to a gene. In nucleotides, the CDR3 is TGTGCCAGTAGTGAGGGACTAGCGGGAATCTCCTACAATGAGCAGTTCTTC. It is translated as CASSEGLAGISYNEQFF. The variable domain in full, with the rest retrieved from reference TRBV19 and TRBJ2-1, is DGGITQSPKYLFRKEGQNVTLSCEQNLNHDAMYWYRQDPGQGLRLIYYSQIVNDFQKGDIAEGYSVSREKKESFPLTVTSAQKNPTAFYLCASSEGLAGISYNEQFFGPGTRLTVL.

CDR3 amino acids: CASSHLDRMNTEAFF. Here the CDR3 DNA reads TGCGCCAGCAGCCATCTCGACAGGATGAACACTGAAGCTTTCTTT. The genes are TRBV4-1 and TRBJ1-1; a possible D gene is TRBD1 (6 bases). Germline lookup yields CDR1 MGHRA and CDR2 YSYEKL. With 3 bases removed from V and 0 bases from J, the gap between germline ends came to 11 bases. This CDR3 comprises 15 residues.

In its sample, this clone was seen once. V gene TRBV25-1 combines with J gene TRBJ2-1; TRBD2 is a possible D gene (5 bases). Trimming left V 1 base short and J 15 bases short, with 10 bases between. This CDR3 spans 11 amino acids. CDR1 is MGHDK, CDR2 SYGVNS, per germline. CDR3 bases: TGTGCCAGCAGTGAATCGGGGATCGTGTTCTTC. Translated, it gives CASSESGIVFF. The variable domain in full, completed from reference TRBV25-1 and TRBJ2-1, reads EADIYQTPRYLVIGTGKKITLECSQTMGHDKMYWYQQDPGMELHLIHYSYGVNSTEKGDLSSESTVSRIRTEHFPLTLESARPSHTSQYLCASSESGIVFFGPGTRLTVL.

The chain is built from TRBV4-3 and TRBJ1-5; D is uncertain. CDR3 length equals 15 residues. V was cut by 2 bases and J by 4 bases, with 12 bases left in between. Germline V gives CDR1 LGHNA, CDR2 YSLEER. In DNA form, the CDR3 reads TGCGCCAGCAGCCAAATCTACAGAGCGAATCAGCCCCAGCATTTT. Translation: CASSQIYRANQPQHF.

The chain has TRBV5-6 and TRBJ2-1; D remains ambiguous. The CDR3 contains 11 residues. Germline CDR1 reads SGHDT; CDR2 reads YYEEEE. V gave up 1 base and J gave up 7 bases, with 3 bases separating them. The DNA for the CDR3 is TGTGCCAGCAGCTTGCAGAATGAGCAGTTCTTC. It encodes CASSLQNEQFF.

V is TRBV6-5 and J is TRBJ2-7; 12 bases are shared with TRBD2. J lost 5 bases, V lost 6 bases, and 5 bases had no gene match. This CDR3 is built from 14 residues. CDR1 and CDR2 from the germline V gene are MNHEY and SVGAGI. The chain's CDR3 is CASRRLAGVHEQYF. As DNA, the CDR3 is TGTGCCAGCAGGCGACTAGCGGGAGTCCACGAGCAGTACTTC.

The chain is built from TRBV27 and TRBJ2-6, with D perhaps matching TRBD2 (5 bases). Trimming removed 6 bases at V and 2 bases at J, with 8 bases between. Germline lookup yields CDR1 MNHEY and CDR2 SMNVEV (reference sequence). The CDR3 runs to 14 residues. The CDR3 protein is CASRHGAGANVLTF. In nucleotides, the CDR3 is TGTGCCAGCAGGCACGGGGCTGGGGCCAACGTCCTGACTTTC.

This clone is a singleton in its sample. The chain couples TRBV4-1 to TRBJ1-2; the D gene is possibly TRBD1 (5 bases). V was pared by 4 bases and J by 3 bases, with 15 bases between. The CDR3 spans 15 residues. CDR1 and CDR2 from the germline V gene are MGHRA and YSYEKL. CDR3: CASSPSSGRHYGYTF. Here the CDR3 DNA reads TGCGCCAGCAGCCCCAGCTCGGGACGGCACTATGGCTACACCTTC.

CDR3 region: CASYLGISGANVLTF. CDR3 bases: TGTGCCAGCTACCTCGGCATCAGTGGGGCCAACGTCCTGACTTTC. The J gene is TRBJ2-6, the V gene TRBV6-1; D ambiguous. Germline CDR1 is MNHNS and CDR2 is SASEGT. The CDR3 has 15 amino acids. Trimming took off 8 bases at V and 3 bases at J, with 14 bases between the two ends.